This TCR beta chain was sequenced during a study of T cell repertoires in cytomegalovirus infection. Study at large: Public TCR beta signatures indicated both CMV infection and matching HLA type.

TCRdb recomputed calls from the reads with MiXCR, one row per CDR3 protein. This table has about 89,000 distinct CDR3 sequences, about 29% appearing once. Deletions cut 4 bases from V and 6 bases from J, with 12 bases between. The CDR3 totals 14 residues. Germline-derived CDR1 and CDR2 are MNHEY and SMNVEV (reference sequence). Study conclusions and caveats: HLA-C-restricted CMV clonotypes gave the most frequent clonotype in two of eight donors.

On this clonotype itself: What it recognizes is unknown.

Specimen: CD8+ T cells from cultured PBMCs, collected from culture after CMV antigen stimulation. The sequence derives from a human donor in good health (CMV status not recorded). Some clones in this sample may be carry-over from other donors' samples. The chain recombines TRBV27 with TRBJ2-2; no clear D. CDR3 residues: CASSWGTASGELFF. As DNA, the CDR3 is TGTGCCAGCAGTTGGGGAACAGCATCCGGGGAGCTGTTTTTT.